The TCR beta chain under discussion was sequenced for a study of monozygotic twins with inflammatory bowel disease. Notes on the study in general: Patients with IBD had less TCRbeta diversity (inverse Simpson) than their healthy co-twins.

From its re-call of the 5' RACE reads, TCRdb lists each CDR3 protein once, without DNA. The data include about 210,000 distinct CDR3 sequences; the top ten clones carry roughly 8%. Germline V gene lookup returns CDR1 LNHDA and CDR2 SQIVND (reference sequence). The CDR3 contains 16 residues. Concerning this clonotype: No antigen is known for it.

The TCR originated in a human donor with ulcerative colitis or Crohn's disease, or a healthy co-twin of an affected twin (not recorded which). What was sequenced was blood. The chain is built from TRBV19 and TRBJ2-2; TCRdb gives TRBD2 as the D gene, but with no DNA this cannot be confirmed. CDR3 region: CASRSGLAENTGELFF.